The 5 T cell receptor beta chains in this list originate from one sample, sequenced in a study of cytomegalovirus exposure and HLA in healthy donors. Both 60 Vbeta primers and 13 Jbeta primers went into the PCR. Generated by immunoSEQ multiplex PCR, the TCRdb table keeps only in-frame clones and is missing some. This sample's table reports some 130,000 clones. Input material: PBMCs. These receptors were collected from a woman aged 35 to 49 in good health and CMV-seropositive.

The rearrangement links TRBV5-6 to TRBJ1-4; tentative D call: TRBD1 (5 bases). CDR3 length: 14 amino acids. V lost 4 bases to trimming and J lost 8 bases, with 15 bases between them. Germline V gives CDR1 SGHDT, CDR2 YYEEEE. Written as DNA, the CDR3 is TGTGCCAGCAGCCCCAAAGGGGTGTGGGAAAAACTGTTTTTT. Amino acid sequence: CASSPKGVWEKLFF.

The J gene is TRBJ2-3, the V gene TRBV11-3, with D perhaps matching TRBD2 (5 bases). V was cut by 5 bases and J by 4 bases, with 7 bases left in between. CDR1 and CDR2 (germline): SGHNT, YENEEA. The CDR3 totals 12 residues. The CDR3 spells CASSPGADTQYF. The CDR3 coding sequence is TGTGCCAGCAGCCCCGGGGCAGATACGCAGTATTTT. Supplemented by reference TRBV11-3 and TRBJ2-3, the full variable domain reads EAGVVQSPRYKIIEKKQPVAFWCNPISGHNTLYWYLQNLGQGPELLIRYENEEAVDDSQLPKDRFSAERLKGVDSTLKIQPAELGDSAVYLCASSPGADTQYFGPGTRLTVL.

The rearrangement uses TRBV28 and TRBJ2-4; TRBD1 matches at 9 bases. Trimming removed 2 bases from V and 10 bases from J; junction bases left unmatched: 6. CDR3 length equals 14 residues. In germline, CDR1 is MDHEN, CDR2 SYDVKM. The CDR3 DNA is TGTGCCAGCAGTTTAACAGGGGGCAATAAAATTCAGTACTTC. Its protein product is CASSLTGGNKIQYF.

This sequence joins TRBV2 and TRBJ1-6, with D unresolved. This CDR3 contains 15 residues. The germline CDR1 and CDR2 sequences are SNHLY and FYNNEI. V was shortened by 7 bases and J by 0 bases, with 10 bases between the two germline ends. This CDR3 reads CASIPVSSYNSPLHF. The CDR3 nucleotides are TGTGCCAGCATTCCAGTCAGCTCCTATAATTCACCCCTCCACTTT.

This chain joins TRBV18 and TRBJ2-6; D remains ambiguous. Trimming removed 5 bases at V and 0 bases at J, with 5 bases between. The V gene's germline CDR1 is KGHSH and CDR2 LQKENI. The CDR3 sequence is 14 residues long. This CDR3 reads CASSSYSGANVLTF. In nucleotides, the CDR3 is TGTGCCAGCTCATCCTACTCTGGGGCCAACGTCCTGACTTTC.